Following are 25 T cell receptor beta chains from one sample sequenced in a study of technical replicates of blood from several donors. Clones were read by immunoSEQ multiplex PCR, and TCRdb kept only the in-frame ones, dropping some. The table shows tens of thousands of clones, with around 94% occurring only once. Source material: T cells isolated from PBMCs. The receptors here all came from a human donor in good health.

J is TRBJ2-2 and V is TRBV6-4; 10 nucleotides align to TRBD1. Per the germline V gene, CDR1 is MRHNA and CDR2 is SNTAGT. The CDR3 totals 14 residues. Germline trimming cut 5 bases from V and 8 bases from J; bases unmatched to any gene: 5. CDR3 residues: CASSLTGGDGELFF. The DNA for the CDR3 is TGTGCCAGCAGTCTGACAGGGGGCGATGGGGAGCTGTTTTTT.

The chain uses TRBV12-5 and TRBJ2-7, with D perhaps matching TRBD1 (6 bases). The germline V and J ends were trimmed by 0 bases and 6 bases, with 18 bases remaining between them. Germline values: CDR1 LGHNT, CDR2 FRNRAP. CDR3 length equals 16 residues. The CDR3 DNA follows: TGTGCTAGTGGTTTGGTACTCCGAGGACAGTATGGCGAGCAGTACTTC. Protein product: CASGLVLRGQYGEQYF.

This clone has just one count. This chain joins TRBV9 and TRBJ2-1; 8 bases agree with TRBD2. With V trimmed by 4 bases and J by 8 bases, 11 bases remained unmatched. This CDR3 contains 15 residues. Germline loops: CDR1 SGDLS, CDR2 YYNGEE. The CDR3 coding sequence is TGTGCCAGCAGCTACCTCGGCGGGAGGAGGGATGAGCAGTTCTTC. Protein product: CASSYLGGRRDEQFF.

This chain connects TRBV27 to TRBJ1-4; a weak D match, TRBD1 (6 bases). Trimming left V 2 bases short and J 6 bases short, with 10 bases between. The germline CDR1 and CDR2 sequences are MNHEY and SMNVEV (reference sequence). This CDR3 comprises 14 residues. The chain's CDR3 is CASSLGGAHEKLFF. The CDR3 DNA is TGTGCCAGCAGTTTAGGGGGGGCGCATGAAAAACTGTTTTTT.

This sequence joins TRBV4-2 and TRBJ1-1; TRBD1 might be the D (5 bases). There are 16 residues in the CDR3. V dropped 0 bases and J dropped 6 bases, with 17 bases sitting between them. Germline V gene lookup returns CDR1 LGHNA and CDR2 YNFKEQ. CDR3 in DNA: TGTGCCAGCAGCCAAGATCTCCCAGGGCGTTTCTCTGAAGCTTTCTTT. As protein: CASSQDLPGRFSEAFF.

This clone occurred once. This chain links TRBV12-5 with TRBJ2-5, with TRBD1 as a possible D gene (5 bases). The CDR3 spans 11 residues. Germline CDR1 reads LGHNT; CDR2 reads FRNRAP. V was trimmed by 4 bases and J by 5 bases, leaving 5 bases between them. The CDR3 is CASGYRETQYF. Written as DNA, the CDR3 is TGTGCTAGTGGTTACAGGGAGACCCAGTACTTC. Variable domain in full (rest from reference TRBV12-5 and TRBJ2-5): DARVTQTPRHKVTEMGQEVTMRCQPILGHNTVFWYRQTMMQGLELLAYFRNRAPLDDSGMPKDRFSAEMPDATLATLKIQPSEPRDSAVYFCASGYRETQYFGPGTRLLVL.

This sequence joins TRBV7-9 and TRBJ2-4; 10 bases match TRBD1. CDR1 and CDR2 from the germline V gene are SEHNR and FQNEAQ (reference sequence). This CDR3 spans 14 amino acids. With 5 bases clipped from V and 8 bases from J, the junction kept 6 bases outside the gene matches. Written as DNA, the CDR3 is TGTGCCAGCAGCCTCCGGGACAGGGGATACATTCAGTACTTC. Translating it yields CASSLRDRGYIQYF.

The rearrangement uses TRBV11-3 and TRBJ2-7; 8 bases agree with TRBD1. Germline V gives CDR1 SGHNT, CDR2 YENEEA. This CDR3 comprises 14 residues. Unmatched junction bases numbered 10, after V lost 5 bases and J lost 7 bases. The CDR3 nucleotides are TGTGCCAGCAGCCCCAGGACAGGGATGGGTGAGCAGTACTTC. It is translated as CASSPRTGMGEQYF.

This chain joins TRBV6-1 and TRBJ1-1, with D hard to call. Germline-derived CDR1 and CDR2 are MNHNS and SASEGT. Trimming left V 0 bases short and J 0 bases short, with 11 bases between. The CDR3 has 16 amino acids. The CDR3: CASSEALATVNTEAFF. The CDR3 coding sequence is TGTGCCAGCAGTGAAGCGCTCGCAACAGTGAACACTGAAGCTTTCTTT.

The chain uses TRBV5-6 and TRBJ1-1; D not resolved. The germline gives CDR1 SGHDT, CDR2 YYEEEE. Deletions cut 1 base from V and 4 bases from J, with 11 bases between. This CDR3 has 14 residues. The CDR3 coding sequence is TGTGCCAGCAGCTTGTCTACGGGGTCCACTGAAGCTTTCTTT. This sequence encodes CASSLSTGSTEAFF.

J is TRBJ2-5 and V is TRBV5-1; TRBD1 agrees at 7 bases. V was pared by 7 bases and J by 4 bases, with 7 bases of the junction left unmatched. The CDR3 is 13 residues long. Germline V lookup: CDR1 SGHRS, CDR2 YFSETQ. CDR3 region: CASRQTGVETQYF. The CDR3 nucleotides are TGCGCCAGCCGGCAAACAGGGGTAGAGACCCAGTACTTC. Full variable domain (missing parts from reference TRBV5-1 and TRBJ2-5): KAGVTQTPRYLIKTRGQQVTLSCSPISGHRSVSWYQQTPGQGLQFLFEYFSETQRNKGNFPGRFSGRQFSNSRSEMNVSTLELGDSALYLCASRQTGVETQYFGPGTRLLVL.

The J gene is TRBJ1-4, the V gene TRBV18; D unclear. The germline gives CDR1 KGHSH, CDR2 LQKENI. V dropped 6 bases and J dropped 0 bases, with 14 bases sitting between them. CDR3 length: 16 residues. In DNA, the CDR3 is TGTGCCAGCTCCGAGGGCCGAACGGCAACTAATGAAAAACTGTTTTTT. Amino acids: CASSEGRTATNEKLFF.

The CDR3 sequence is CASSARQNTEAFF. CDR3 sequence (DNA): TGCGCCAGCAGCGCCCGACAGAACACTGAAGCTTTCTTT. The chain joins TRBV5-1 to TRBJ1-1; the D is unclear. Germline V gene lookup returns CDR1 SGHRS and CDR2 YFSETQ. The CDR3 is made up of 13 amino acids. Trimming shortened V by 4 bases and J by 1 base, and 8 bases separated the two germline ends.

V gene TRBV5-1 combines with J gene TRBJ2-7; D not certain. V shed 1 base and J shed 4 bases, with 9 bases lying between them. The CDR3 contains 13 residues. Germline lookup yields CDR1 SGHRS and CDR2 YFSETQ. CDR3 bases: TGCGCCAGCAGCTTGAACCTCGGGTACGAGCAGTACTTC. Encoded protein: CASSLNLGYEQYF.

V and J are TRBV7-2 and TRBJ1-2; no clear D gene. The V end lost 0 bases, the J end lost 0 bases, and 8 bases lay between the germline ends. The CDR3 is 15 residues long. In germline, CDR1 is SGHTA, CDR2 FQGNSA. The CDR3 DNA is TGTGCCAGCAGCTTAGCTGGCACCTCTAACTATGGCTACACCTTC. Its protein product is CASSLAGTSNYGYTF.

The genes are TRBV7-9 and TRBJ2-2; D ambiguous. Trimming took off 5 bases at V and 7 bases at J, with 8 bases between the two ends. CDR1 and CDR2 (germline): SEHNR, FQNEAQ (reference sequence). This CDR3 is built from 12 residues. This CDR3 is CASSPDNGELFF. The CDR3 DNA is TGTGCCAGCAGCCCAGATAACGGGGAGCTGTTTTTT. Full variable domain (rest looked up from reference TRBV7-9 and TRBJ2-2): DTGVSQNPRHKITKRGQNVTFRCDPISEHNRLYWYRQTLGQGPEFLTYFQNEAQLEKSRLLSDRFSAERPKGSFSTLEIQRTEQGDSAMYLCASSPDNGELFFGEGSRLTVL.

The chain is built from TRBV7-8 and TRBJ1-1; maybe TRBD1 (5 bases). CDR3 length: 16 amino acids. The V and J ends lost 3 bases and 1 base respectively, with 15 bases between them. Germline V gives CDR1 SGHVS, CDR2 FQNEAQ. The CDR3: CASSFGSGGTNTEAFF. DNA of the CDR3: TGTGCCAGCAGCTTCGGCAGTGGGGGGACGAACACTGAAGCTTTCTTT.

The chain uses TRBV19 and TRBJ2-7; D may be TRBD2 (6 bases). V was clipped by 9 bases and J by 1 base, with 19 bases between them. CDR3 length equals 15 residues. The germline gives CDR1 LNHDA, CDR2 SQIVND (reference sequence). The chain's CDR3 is CASRAGAGGSYEQYF. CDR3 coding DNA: TGTGCCAGCAGAGCTGGGGCCGGGGGATCCTACGAGCAGTACTTC.

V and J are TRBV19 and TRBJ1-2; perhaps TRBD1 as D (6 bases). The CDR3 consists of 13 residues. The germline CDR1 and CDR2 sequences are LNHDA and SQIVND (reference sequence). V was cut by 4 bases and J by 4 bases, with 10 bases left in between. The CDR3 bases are TGTGCCAGTAGTAGACAGGCAGTCTATGGCTACACCTTC. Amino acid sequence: CASSRQAVYGYTF.

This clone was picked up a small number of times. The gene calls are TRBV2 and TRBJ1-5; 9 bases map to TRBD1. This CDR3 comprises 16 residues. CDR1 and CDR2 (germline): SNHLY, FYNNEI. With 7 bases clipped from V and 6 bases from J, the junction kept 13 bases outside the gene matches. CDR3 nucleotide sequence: TGTGCCAGCACCCCGGGTACGACAGGGGGGGGTCAGCCCCAGCATTTT. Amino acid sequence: CASTPGTTGGGQPQHF.

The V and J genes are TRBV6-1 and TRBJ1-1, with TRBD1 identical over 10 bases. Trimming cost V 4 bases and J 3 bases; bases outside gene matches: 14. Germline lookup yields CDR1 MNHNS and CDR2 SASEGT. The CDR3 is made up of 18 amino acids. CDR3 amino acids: CASSVRDRGISEDTEAFF. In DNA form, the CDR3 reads TGTGCCAGCAGTGTCCGGGACAGGGGTATTAGTGAGGACACTGAAGCTTTCTTT.

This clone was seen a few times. The CDR3 nucleotides read TGTGCCAGCAGCCGAATTTCGACAGCATACAATGAGCAGTTCTTC. As protein: CASSRISTAYNEQFF. The genes are TRBV7-3 and TRBJ2-1; possibly TRBD1 for D (5 bases). The germline CDR1 and CDR2 sequences are SGHTA and FQGTGA. V dropped 5 bases and J dropped 4 bases, with 15 bases sitting between them. The CDR3 sequence is 15 residues long. The whole variable domain, filled in from reference TRBV7-3 and TRBJ2-1, reads GAGVSQTPSNKVTEKGKYVELRCDPISGHTALYWYRQSLGQGPEFLIYFQGTGAADDSGLPNDRFFAVRPEGSVSTLKIQRTERGDSAVYLCASSRISTAYNEQFFGPGTRLTVL.

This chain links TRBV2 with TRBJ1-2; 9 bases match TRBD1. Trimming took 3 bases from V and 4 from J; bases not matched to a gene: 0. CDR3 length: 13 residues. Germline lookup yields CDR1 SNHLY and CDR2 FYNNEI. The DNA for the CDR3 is TGTGCCAGCAGTGAGACAGGGGGCTATGGCTACACCTTC. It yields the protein CASSETGGYGYTF.

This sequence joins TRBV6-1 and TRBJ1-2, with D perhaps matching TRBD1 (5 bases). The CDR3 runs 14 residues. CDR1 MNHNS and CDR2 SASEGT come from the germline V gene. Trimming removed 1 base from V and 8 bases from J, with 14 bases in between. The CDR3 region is CASSEGGRDRGYTF. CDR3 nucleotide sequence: TGTGCCAGCAGTGAAGGTGGCAGGGATCGGGGCTACACCTTC.

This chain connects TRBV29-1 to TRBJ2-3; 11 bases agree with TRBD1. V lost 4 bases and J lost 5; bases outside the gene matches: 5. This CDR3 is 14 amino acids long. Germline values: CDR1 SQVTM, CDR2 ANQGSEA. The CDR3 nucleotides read TGCAGCGTTGTGGACAGGGGGCGCAGAGATACGCAGTATTTT. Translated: CSVVDRGRRDTQYF.